The rows below give T cell receptor beta chains drawn from one sample of a study of cytomegalovirus exposure and HLA in healthy donors. The protocol was immunoSEQ multiplex PCR, while the TCRdb copy is restricted to in-frame clones and leaves out a portion. Here the sample spans around 91,000 clones, 85% to 95% being singletons. The sequencing input was PBMCs. These receptors came from a woman in her twenties or thirties in good health and CMV-seropositive. Both conserved end residues are part of each CDR3. The D gene is left open where the match is weak. Not every row has a clone size; where given, it reads once, few, many or a size class.

abundance,d_gene,v_gene,j_gene,len,CDR3nt,CDR3aa
-,-,TRBV11-1,TRBJ2-1,16,TGTGCCAGCAGCTTATTCTCGAGTGAGTATCCCAATGAGCAGTTCTTC,CASSLFSSEYPNEQFF
-,-,TRBV18,TRBJ2-7,12,TGTGCCAGCGCGTCACAGAGCGGCGAGCAGTACTTC,CASASQSGEQYF
-,TRBD1,TRBV25-1,TRBJ2-4,13,TGTGCCACTTGGGACAGGGTGTCGGACATTCAGTACTTC,CATWDRVSDIQYF
once,-,TRBV30,TRBJ1-2,14,TGTGCCTGGAATAGACAGGTATGGGACTATGGCTACACCTTC,CAWNRQVWDYGYTF
-,-,TRBV7-6,TRBJ2-3,14,TGTGCCAGTACAGGGATTAGTAGCACAGATACGCAGTATTTT,CASTGISSTDTQYF
few,-,TRBV4-1,TRBJ2-7,12,TGCGCCAGCAGCCAAGCGGGAGCCCAGCAGTACTTC,CASSQAGAQQYF
-,TRBD2,TRBV27,TRBJ2-7,16,TGTGCCAGCAGTTTGGACGGGACTAGCGGGGCCTACGAGCAGTACTTC,CASSLDGTSGAYEQYF
-,-,TRBV6-5,TRBJ1-2,14,TGTGCCAGCAGTTTGAAGGGACTAAACTATGGCTACACCTTC,CASSLKGLNYGYTF
-,TRBD2,TRBV19,TRBJ2-1,16,TGTGCCAGTAGCCCCCTCGGGACTAGCGGGAGTGATGAGCAGTTCTTC,CASSPLGTSGSDEQFF
-,-,TRBV5-1,TRBJ1-5,13,TGCGCCAGCAGCTTGGCCCCGGATCAGCCCCAGCATTTT,CASSLAPDQPQHF
-,TRBD2,TRBV7-9,TRBJ2-5,19,TGTGCCAGCAGCTTCCAGTATAAACCGGGACTAGCGGTTCAAGAGACCCAGTACTTC,CASSFQYKPGLAVQETQYF
-,-,TRBV5-4,TRBJ2-2,16,TGTGCCAGCAGCTTGCGGGGTCTCGCGAACACCGGGGAGCTGTTTTTT,CASSLRGLANTGELFF
-,TRBD2,TRBV5-4,TRBJ2-4,18,TGTGCCAGCAGCTCTGGGACTAGCGGGAGGGGGGCCAAAAACATTCAGTACTTC,CASSSGTSGRGAKNIQYF
-,TRBD2,TRBV28,TRBJ2-3,16,TGTGCCAGCAGTTTTCGAGGACTAGCGGGGCCAGATACGCAGTATTTT,CASSFRGLAGPDTQYF
-,-,TRBV6-6,TRBJ1-2,14,TGTGCCAGCAGCCCTCAGACAGACGTCTTCGGCTACACCTTC,CASSPQTDVFGYTF
-,-,TRBV2,TRBJ2-3,14,TGTGCCAGCAGGAAGAGGCTTGACACAGATACGCAGTATTTT,CASRKRLDTDTQYF
-,-,TRBV2,TRBJ2-7,10,TGTGCCAGCTCGAGAAACGAGCAGTACTTC,CASSRNEQYF
-,TRBD2,TRBV5-1,TRBJ2-2,18,TGCGCCAGCAGCTTGGGTGGACTAGCGGGAAGGAGCACCGGGGAGCTGTTTTTT,CASSLGGLAGRSTGELFF
once,TRBD2,TRBV9,TRBJ2-2,16,TGTGCCAGCAGCGGCCTGAGCGGGAACTACACCGGGGAGCTGTTTTTT,CASSGLSGNYTGELFF
-,-,TRBV5-3,TRBJ1-2,17,TGTGCCAGAAGCTCCACCGGGGGGCGGGGTTGGAGGTATGGCTACACCTTC,CARSSTGGRGWRYGYTF